Shown below are 5 T cell receptor beta chains from a single sample sequenced in a study of regulatory T cells in long-lasting Graves disease (dated by TCRdb to the early 2020s). According to the study, the label for this sample's time point signals: persistent/refractory GD, antithyroid drugs over 5 years with positive TRAb. For both TCR sequencing and RNA sequencing, RNA was extracted from PBMCs using TRIzol. Preparation of the library involved multiplex PCR. Reads for this sample came from an Illumina HiSeq 4000. CDR3 regions were amplified by Arm-PCR with iRepertoire HTBI primers to construct TCR beta libraries. The raw public data were reprocessed by TCRdb itself: fastp quality trimming at Q25, MiXCR clonotype calling, in-frame beta chains only. Entries that share a CDR3 protein sequence are merged under the most common genes and DNA. Counted in this sample were 500,000 to 800,000 distinct CDR3 sequences; roughly 30% of them appeared once. 35% to 55% of the sample goes to the ten largest clones.

The material sequenced was peripheral blood mononuclear cells (PBMCs), taken when the disease was refractory, from a patient treated with antithyroid drugs. The source of these receptors is a female donor with Graves disease.

The genes are TRBV27 and TRBJ1-1; tentatively, D is TRBD1 (6 bases). CDR3 length: 13 residues. In germline, CDR1 is MNHEY, CDR2 SMNVEV (reference sequence). Trimming removed 3 bases at V and 5 bases at J, with 10 bases between. This chain's CDR3 is CASSFQGSTEAFF. In DNA form, the CDR3 reads TGTGCCAGCAGTTTCCAGGGGTCTACTGAAGCTTTCTTT.

The chain employs TRBV15 and TRBJ2-7; TRBD1 is a possible D gene (7 bases). The V end was cut by 0 bases, the J end by 10 bases, with 25 bases between. The CDR3 length is 17 residues. CDR1 is LNHNV, CDR2 YYDKDF, per germline (reference sequence). CDR3 in amino acids: CATSRDAPGQPTGEQYF. The CDR3 coding sequence is TGTGCCACCAGCAGAGATGCGCCGGGACAGCCAACGGGGGAACAGTACTTC.

This clonotype was detected a few times. V is TRBV30 and J is TRBJ1-2, with D uncertain. The CDR3 length is 13 residues. The germline V and J ends were trimmed by 3 bases and 2 bases, with 10 bases remaining between them. The germline CDR1 and CDR2 sequences are GTSNPN and SVGIG (reference sequence). CDR3 amino acids: CAWRQSANYGYTF. In nucleotides, the CDR3 is TGTGCCTGGAGACAGTCGGCAAACTATGGCTACACCTTC. Full variable domain (remainder filled in from reference TRBV30 and TRBJ1-2): SQTIHQWPATLVQPVGSPLSLECTVEGTSNPNLYWYRQAAGRGLQLLFYSVGIGQISSEVPQNLSASRPQDRQFILSSKKLLLSDSGFYLCAWRQSANYGYTFGSGTRLTVV.

This clonotype was observed a handful of times. V and J are TRBV5-5 and TRBJ2-6, with 9 nucleotides matching TRBD2. The V segment lost 0 bases and the J segment 2 bases; nucleotides outside the gene matches: 6. Germline loops: CDR1 SGHKS, CDR2 YYEKEE (reference sequence). The CDR3 sequence is 18 residues long. Here the CDR3 reads CASSLVAGGAPGANVLTF. The CDR3 DNA is TGTGCCAGCAGCTTGGTGGCGGGAGGGGCCCCTGGGGCCAACGTCCTGACTTTC.

J is TRBJ1-1 and V is TRBV12-3 or TRBV12-4, with 12 nucleotides matching TRBD1. The CDR3 length is 14 residues. V trimming: 6 bases; J trimming: 6 bases; junction bases outside the gene matches: 5. The CDR3 DNA reads TGTGCCAGCAGAAGGGGGACAGGGGGCCCTGAAGCTTTCTTT. This translates into CASRRGTGGPEAFF.